Listed here are 10 T cell receptor beta chains from one sample, sequenced in a study of blood T cell repertoires in COVID-19. The repertoire was sequenced with immunoSEQ multiplex PCR; TCRdb's copy has only in-frame clones and lacks some. The table includes about 330,000 clones, 65% to 90% detected once. What was sequenced was peripheral blood. All receptors derive from a human donor in a cohort sampled during active COVID-19.

The chain uses TRBV6-5 and TRBJ1-1; D is uncertain. Between the trimmed V and J ends, which lost 6 bases and 2 bases, there was a span of 16 bases. The CDR3 is made up of 15 amino acids. Germline V gene sequence: CDR1 MNHEY, CDR2 SVGAGI. DNA of the CDR3: TGTGCCAGCAGCCGCGGGGATATGGCTAACACTGAAGCTTTCTTT. It codes for CASSRGDMANTEAFF.

J is TRBJ1-1 and V is TRBV24-1; 8 bases align to TRBD1. Losses at the gene ends were 7 bases for V and 0 bases for J; bases not matched to a gene: 3. Per the germline V gene, CDR1 is KGHDR and CDR2 is SFDVKD. The CDR3 spans 14 residues. The CDR3 coding sequence is TGTGCCACCAGACAGGGGGGGTTGAACACTGAAGCTTTCTTT. It yields the protein CATRQGGLNTEAFF.

This clone was found once. The chain combines TRBV3-1 (or the pseudogene TRBV3-2) with TRBJ1-1; D call uncertain. CDR3 size: 14 residues. From germline, CDR1 is LGHDT and CDR2 YNNKEL (reference sequence). Trimming pared 0 bases from V and 1 base from J, leaving 6 bases between. CDR3 amino acids: CASSQDYGNTEAFF. The CDR3, as DNA: TGTGCCAGCAGCCAAGATTACGGGAACACTGAAGCTTTCTTT.

The V call is TRBV24-1, the J call TRBJ1-1, with 7 bases aligning to TRBD1. Trimming cost V 4 bases and J 4 bases; bases outside gene matches: 8. The CDR3 totals 15 residues. CDR1 KGHDR and CDR2 SFDVKD come from the germline V gene. CDR3 loop: CATSDPQGKGTEAFF. The CDR3, as DNA: TGTGCCACCAGTGACCCACAGGGGAAGGGCACTGAAGCTTTCTTT.

This chain links TRBV9 with TRBJ1-4; D may be TRBD1 (5 bases). This CDR3 contains 14 residues. Deletions cut 4 bases from V and 8 bases from J, with 15 bases between. CDR1 SGDLS and CDR2 YYNGEE come from the germline V gene. The CDR3 region has the DNA TGTGCCAGCAGCCACCGGGGCGGGAAGGAAAAACTGTTTTTT. Translated: CASSHRGGKEKLFF.

This clone was seen only once. The CDR3 loop reads CASSPGTSTETQYF. The CDR3 coding sequence is TGTGCCAGCAGTCCCGGGACTAGCACCGAGACCCAGTACTTC. The chain links TRBV6-5 to TRBJ2-5; 9 bases are a match to TRBD2. This CDR3 region has 14 residues. Germline values: CDR1 MNHEY, CDR2 SVGAGI. The ends lost 5 bases at V and 5 bases at J; junction bases unmatched: 6.

The rearrangement links TRBV5-5 to TRBJ1-1, with TRBD1 as a possible D gene (6 bases). Germline CDR1 and CDR2: SGHKS and YYEKEE (reference sequence). The ends were cut back, 4 bases at V and 5 bases at J, with 21 bases in the middle. CDR3 length: 16 amino acids. Written as DNA, the CDR3 is TGTGCCAGCAGCCCCGTGGGGGGGGCCCTGGGAACTGAAGCTTTCTTT. It codes for CASSPVGGALGTEAFF.

The chain couples TRBV10-1 to TRBJ1-1; 10 bases map to TRBD1. The CDR3 consists of 16 residues. V lost 5 bases and J lost 4; bases outside the gene matches: 10. The germline V gene encodes CDR1 WNHNN and CDR2 SYGVQD (reference sequence). The CDR3 here is CASSPVRDRGVTEAFF. The DNA of the CDR3 is TGCGCCAGCAGTCCTGTCCGGGACAGGGGTGTCACTGAAGCTTTCTTT.

V is TRBV11-3 and J is TRBJ2-3, with unresolved D. Trimming left V 5 bases short and J 0 bases short, with 9 bases between. Germline loops: CDR1 SGHNT, CDR2 YENEEA. The CDR3 runs to 14 residues. In DNA, the CDR3 is TGTGCCAGCAGCAGAGATTCTAGCACAGATACGCAGTATTTT. Its translation is CASSRDSSTDTQYF.

The chain links TRBV7-3 to TRBJ2-5; D is unclear. This CDR3 has 11 amino acids. CDR1 is SGHTA and CDR2 is FQGTGA in the germline V gene. Trimming removed 5 bases at V and 3 bases at J, with 4 bases between. The CDR3 DNA reads as TGTGCCAGCAGCCCAAAAGAGACCCAGTACTTC. Its protein product is CASSPKETQYF.